Listed below are T cell receptor beta chains from one sample, sequenced in a study of chemoradiotherapy in HPV16-positive cancers. Produced via immunoSEQ multiplex PCR; TCRdb's table is partial and in-frame only. The profile shows 10,000 to 11,000 clones, 74% of them singletons. This material was acquired from a patient who underwent chemoradiotherapy. The receptors stem from a human donor with HPV-associated anogenital cancer. Each CDR3 is given with its conserved first and last residue. The D gene is left open where the match is weak. For some rows the clone size is stated as once, few or many, or as a class when expanded; others skip it.

>TRBJ1-4|-|TRBV9|TRBD1
TGTGCCAGCAGCGTCTCAGGGGGTAATGAAAAACTGTTTTTT
CASSVSGGNEKLFF
>TRBJ2-7|-|TRBV7-9|TRBD2
TGTGCCAGCAGCTTAGCTGGGGGACTAGCGGACTACGAGCAGTACTTC
CASSLAGGLADYEQYF
>TRBJ1-1|-|TRBV7-9|-
TGTGCCAGCAGCCCTCCGGGACTGAACACTGAAGCTTTCTTT
CASSPPGLNTEAFF
>TRBJ2-3|-|TRBV5-1|TRBD1
TGCGCCAGCAGCCCTGGGACAGTCGGGACAGATACGCAGTATTTT
CASSPGTVGTDTQYF
>TRBJ1-3|-|TRBV19|-
TGTGCCAGTAGTATAGTAGGCCAGTCTAGAAACACCATATATTTT
CASSIVGQSRNTIYF
>TRBJ2-1|-|TRBV11-3|TRBD2
TGTGCCAGCAGCTTAGATGGGACTAGCTACAATGAGCAGTTCTTC
CASSLDGTSYNEQFF
>TRBJ2-5|-|TRBV13|-
TGTGCCAGCAGCTTAGTACGGGAGCCCCCTAGGGAGCAGTACTTC
CASSLVREPPREQYF
>TRBJ1-2|-|TRBV11-3|TRBD1
TGTGCCAGCAGGGGGGGACAGGGAAGAAACTATGGCTACACCTTC
CASRGGQGRNYGYTF
>TRBJ1-2|-|TRBV6-5|-
TGTGCCACCCGTCGGGGGCGGGGCACATATGGCTACACCTTC
CATRRGRGTYGYTF
>TRBJ2-4|-|TRBV19|-
TGTGCCAGTAGTATGTGGGGGGAAAACATTCAGTACTTC
CASSMWGENIQYF
>TRBJ1-3|-|TRBV2|-
TGTGCCAGCAGTGAACTTGGAAACACCATATATTTT
CASSELGNTIYF
>TRBJ1-6|-|TRBV4-3|-
TGCGCCAGCAGCCCGGCCCCGAGATTAGCACCCCTCCACTTT
CASSPAPRLAPLHF
>TRBJ2-4|-|TRBV6-1|-
TGTGCCAGCAGTGAAGCGAAAGGAGGGCCTACAGGGACCAAAAACATTCAGTACTTC
CASSEAKGGPTGTKNIQYF
>TRBJ2-7|-|TRBV21-1|-
TGTGCCAGCAGCCGACCGGGGGGGCTCCCTAGCGGGTCCTCCTACGAGCAGTACTTC
CASSRPGGLPSGSSYEQYF
>TRBJ2-1|-|TRBV5-4|TRBD2
TGTGCCAGCACCCTATTTACGACTAGCGGGGGGGCATTAATCTTC
CASTLFTTSGGALIF
>TRBJ1-1|few|TRBV9|-
TGTGCCAGCAGCCGGTATAGAGGGGCTGCTGAAGCTTTCTTT
CASSRYRGAAEAFF
>TRBJ2-1|-|TRBV12-2|-
TGTGCAAGTCGCTTCCTCAAACACGGGGGGAGCTCCTACAATGAGCAGTTCTTC
CASRFLKHGGSSYNEQFF
>TRBJ2-7|-|TRBV27|-
TGTGCCAGCAGAAGGGGGGCTCCGCAGCACGAGCAGTACTTC
CASRRGAPQHEQYF
>TRBJ2-3|few|TRBV5-1|TRBD2
TGCGCCAGCAGCCCCAGCGGGACCCACTCAGATACGCAGTATTTT
CASSPSGTHSDTQYF
>TRBJ1-2|few|TRBV27|TRBD1
TGTGCCAGCAGTAACCTCGGACAGGGGAGCGCCTACTATGGCTACACCTTC
CASSNLGQGSAYYGYTF
>TRBJ2-7|-|TRBV10-3|TRBD1
TGTGCCATCAGTGAGAAACTCCTGGGACAGGGCTCCGCCTACGAGCAGTACTTC
CAISEKLLGQGSAYEQYF
>TRBJ1-3|-|TRBV19|-
TGTGCCAGTAGTGATACAAATCGAAGAAACACCATATATTTT
CASSDTNRRNTIYF